The 15 T cell receptor beta chains given below trace back to one sample, sequenced in a study of CXCR3-negative and CXCR3-positive naive CD8 T cells. It was by 5' RACE with UMI labels that the TRB cDNA libraries were prepared. Each CDR3 protein gets one entry in TCRdb, which reprocessed the 5' RACE reads and gives no DNA. The table lists 130,000 or so distinct CDR3 sequences. Sequencing was done on a sample of naive CXCR3- CD8+ T cells from blood. Sample subset: CD45RO-CCR7+CD27+CD95- naive CD8+ T cells lacking CXCR3 (TNR3-). Receptor source: a human donor in good health. Some clones in this sample may be carry-over from other donors' samples.

This chain uses TRBV9 with TRBJ2-1; TCRdb's D gene call, TRBD2, goes unchecked for lack of DNA. The germline V gene encodes CDR1 SGDLS and CDR2 YYNGEE. The CDR3 covers 16 residues. The CDR3: CASSPRSASGFNEQFF. The entire variable domain, with the rest obtained from reference TRBV9 and TRBJ2-1, is as follows: DSGVTQTPKHLITATGQRVTLRCSPRSGDLSVYWYQQSLDQGLQFLIQYYNGEERAKGNILERFSAQQFPDLHSELNLSSLELGDSALYFCASSPRSASGFNEQFFGPGTRLTVL.

The chain links TRBV27 to TRBJ2-3; TCRdb gives TRBD2 as the D gene, but with no DNA this cannot be confirmed. Germline loops: CDR1 MNHEY, CDR2 SMNVEV (reference sequence). This CDR3 has 17 amino acids. The CDR3 is CASSLYGPAVGTDTQYF.

The V and J genes are TRBV28 and TRBJ2-3. The CDR3 contains 11 residues. The germline gives CDR1 MDHEN, CDR2 SYDVKM. CDR3 protein: CASSFSDTQYF.

This chain connects TRBV27 to TRBJ1-5; checking the TCRdb D call of TRBD1 is not possible without DNA. From germline, CDR1 is MNHEY and CDR2 SMNVEV (reference sequence). The length of the CDR3 is 15 residues. CDR3 amino acids: CASSTQATGNRPQHF.

The V gene is TRBV4-2, the J gene TRBJ2-1; absent DNA, TCRdb's TRBD2 call cannot be checked. The CDR3 has 16 amino acids. CDR1 and CDR2 (germline): LGHNA, YNFKEQ. CDR3 sequence: CASSQGVLAGGVEQFF.

This rearrangement joins TRBV18 to TRBJ2-7; the D call of TRBD1 rests on TCRdb alone, since no DNA is present to check it. CDR3 length: 15 residues. CDR1 is KGHSH and CDR2 is LQKENI in the germline V gene. The CDR3: CASSRLRGSAYEQYF.

This CDR3 reads CSVDKGIGSSYEQYF. The chain has TRBV29-1 and TRBJ2-7; as DNA is missing, the TRBD1 call by TCRdb cannot be tested. From germline, CDR1 is SQVTM and CDR2 ANQGSEA. The CDR3 runs 15 residues.

The chain links TRBV12-3 or TRBV12-4 to TRBJ1-2; the D gene TCRdb calls, TRBD1, cannot be checked with no DNA. This CDR3 has 15 residues. This CDR3 is CASSRATGSNYGYTF.

J is TRBJ2-2 and V is TRBV7-9; the TRBD1 assignment by TCRdb is unverifiable without DNA. There are 17 residues in the CDR3. Germline V gene lookup returns CDR1 SEHNR and CDR2 FQNEAQ (reference sequence). This CDR3 is CASSLGISGPNTGELFF.

This sequence joins TRBV19 and TRBJ2-1; without DNA, the TCRdb call of TRBD1 cannot be checked. Germline values: CDR1 LNHDA, CDR2 SQIVND (reference sequence). The CDR3 has 16 amino acids. CDR3 sequence reads: CASSSERWGEYNEQFF.

The chain combines TRBV7-9 with TRBJ2-5; there is no DNA to check the TCRdb D call of TRBD1. CDR3 length equals 15 residues. Germline V gives CDR1 SEHNR, CDR2 FQNEAQ (reference sequence). CDR3 in amino acids: CASSRKNRVQETQYF.

CDR3 sequence: CSVLSGALYNEQFF. The chain is built from TRBV29-1 and TRBJ2-1; the D call from TCRdb, TRBD2, cannot be confirmed without DNA. Germline V gene lookup returns CDR1 SQVTM and CDR2 ANQGSEA. This CDR3 contains 14 residues.

The chain joins TRBV3-1 to TRBJ1-2; TCRdb outputs TRBD1, but without DNA this stays unchecked. Germline CDR1 reads LGHDT; CDR2 reads YNNKEL (reference sequence). This CDR3 is 15 amino acids long. CDR3 sequence: CASSQEGTGSYGYTF.

The chain is built from TRBV6-6 and TRBJ1-1; TCRdb gives TRBD1 as the D gene, but with no DNA this cannot be confirmed. The CDR3 sequence is 15 residues long. Germline CDR1 and CDR2: MNHNY and SVGAGI (reference sequence). The CDR3 is CASSFPGQGDTEAFF.

The CDR3 here is CANPPAGSSYNEQFF. The chain joins TRBV12-5 to TRBJ2-1; TCRdb selects TRBD2, and the lack of DNA leaves this call unchecked. CDR1 is LGHNT and CDR2 is FRNRAP in the germline V gene. CDR3 length: 15 residues.